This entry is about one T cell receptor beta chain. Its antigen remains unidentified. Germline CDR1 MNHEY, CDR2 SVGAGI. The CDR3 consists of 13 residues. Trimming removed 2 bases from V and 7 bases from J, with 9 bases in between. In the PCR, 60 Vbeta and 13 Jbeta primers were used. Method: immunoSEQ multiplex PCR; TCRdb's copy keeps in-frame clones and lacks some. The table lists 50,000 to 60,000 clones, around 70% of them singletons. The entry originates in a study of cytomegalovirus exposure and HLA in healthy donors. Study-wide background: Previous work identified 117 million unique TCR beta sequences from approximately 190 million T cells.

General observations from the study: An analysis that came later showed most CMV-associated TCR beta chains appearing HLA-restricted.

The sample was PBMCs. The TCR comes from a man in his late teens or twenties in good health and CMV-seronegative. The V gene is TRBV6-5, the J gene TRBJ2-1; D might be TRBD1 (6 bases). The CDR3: CASSYNDRNEQFF. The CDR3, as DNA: TGTGCCAGCAGTTACAACGACAGGAATGAGCAGTTCTTC.